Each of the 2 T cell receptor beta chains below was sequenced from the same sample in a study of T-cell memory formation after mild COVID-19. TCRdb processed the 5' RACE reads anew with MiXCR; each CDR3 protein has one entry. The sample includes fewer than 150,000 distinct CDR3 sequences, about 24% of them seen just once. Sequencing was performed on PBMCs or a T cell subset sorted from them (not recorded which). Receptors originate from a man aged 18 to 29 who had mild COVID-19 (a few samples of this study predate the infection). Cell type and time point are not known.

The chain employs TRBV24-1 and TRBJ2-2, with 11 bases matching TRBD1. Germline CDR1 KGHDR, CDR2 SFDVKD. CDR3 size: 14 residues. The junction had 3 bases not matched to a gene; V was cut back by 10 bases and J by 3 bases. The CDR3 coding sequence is TGTGCCACGGGACAGGGGGTTTACACCGGGGAGCTGTTTTTT. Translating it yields CATGQGVYTGELFF.

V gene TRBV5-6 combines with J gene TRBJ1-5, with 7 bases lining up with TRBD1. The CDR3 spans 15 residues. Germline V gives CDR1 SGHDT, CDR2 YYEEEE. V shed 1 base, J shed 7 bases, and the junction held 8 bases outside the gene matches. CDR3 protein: CASSLLAGGGQPQHF. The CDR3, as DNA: TGTGCCAGCAGCTTGTTAGCAGGGGGAGGACAGCCCCAGCATTTT.